These T cell receptor beta chains were read from a single sample in a study of somatic mutations in cytotoxic T cells in rheumatoid arthritis. The method was immunoSEQ multiplex PCR; TCRdb's version includes in-frame clones alone and lacks a portion of them. The sample gives just over 15,000 clones, 70% to 75% of which show up once; around 14% is in the top ten. Source material: CD8+ T cells sorted from blood. The receptors stem from an adult with rheumatoid arthritis. Each CDR3 is given with its conserved first and last residue. The D gene is left open where the match is weak. Some rows mark clone size as missing; the rest say once, few, many or name a class of expanded clone.

clone size	V gene	J gene	D gene	CDR3 DNA	CDR3 protein
NA	TRBV6-6	TRBJ1-1	NA	TGTGCCAGCAGTTACGGCATCGGGGACACTGAAGCTTTCTTT	CASSYGIGDTEAFF
NA	TRBV4-1	TRBJ1-1	NA	TGCGCCAGCAGCCACAACCAGGGGATGGCCACTGAAGCTTTCTTT	CASSHNQGMATEAFF
NA	TRBV19	TRBJ2-7	NA	TGTGCCAGTAGTACCCCCTACGAGCAGTACTTC	CASSTPYEQYF
NA	TRBV30	TRBJ1-4	NA	TGTGCCTGTACGGGACTTAATGAAAAACTGTTTTTT	CACTGLNEKLFF
medium-sized	TRBV7-9	TRBJ2-7	NA	TGTGCCAGCAGCTACCAGCCGGGACACGGGACCTACGAGCAGTACTTC	CASSYQPGHGTYEQYF
once	TRBV29-1	TRBJ2-3	NA	TGCAGCGTTTTCCCGGGGGACACAGATACGCAGTATTTT	CSVFPGDTDTQYF
NA	TRBV2	TRBJ2-1	NA	TGTGCCAGCCTTTCGGAAAACAATGAGCAGTTCTTC	CASLSENNEQFF
NA	TRBV11-2	TRBJ2-1	TRBD2	TGTGCCAGCAGGGCGGGACTACCAAACAATGAGCAGTTCTTC	CASRAGLPNNEQFF
NA	TRBV6-1	TRBJ1-2	NA	TGTGCCAGCAGTGAACAGTATTCGGATGGCTACACCTTC	CASSEQYSDGYTF
NA	TRBV5-6	TRBJ1-2	NA	TGTGCCAGCACCAGGTACAACTATGGCTACACCTTC	CASTRYNYGYTF
NA	TRBV5-1	TRBJ2-3	TRBD2	TGCGCCAGCAGCTTGGGACTAGCGGGGCCTTCTAGCACAGATACGCAGTATTTT	CASSLGLAGPSSTDTQYF
once	TRBV11-2	TRBJ2-7	NA	TGTGCCAGCAGCTTATCGTGGGCCTACGAGCAGTACTTC	CASSLSWAYEQYF
NA	TRBV5-1	TRBJ2-7	NA	TGCGCCAGCAGCTCTGGGGGCCCCTACGAGCAGTACTTC	CASSSGGPYEQYF
NA	TRBV15	TRBJ2-7	TRBD1	TGTGCCACCAGCAGAGATCACGACAGGGGGCTCGAGCAGTACTTC	CATSRDHDRGLEQYF
once	TRBV25-1	TRBJ2-7	TRBD2	TGTGCCAGCAGTCCACCGACTAGCGGGGGATACGAGCAGTACTTC	CASSPPTSGGYEQYF
NA	TRBV5-5	TRBJ2-7	NA	TGTGCCAGCAGCTTGTTTCGGGCCAACTCCTACGAGCAGTACTTC	CASSLFRANSYEQYF
NA	TRBV14	TRBJ2-1	TRBD1	TGTGCCAGCAGCCAAACAGGGGGCTACAATGAGCAGTTCTTC	CASSQTGGYNEQFF
NA	TRBV27	TRBJ2-1	NA	TGTGCCAGCAGTCCAATCAACAATGAGCAGTTCTTC	CASSPINNEQFF
NA	TRBV27	TRBJ1-6	NA	TGTGCCAGCAGTTACGGGGGTTACTTACCCCTCCACTTT	CASSYGGYLPLHF
NA	TRBV6-6	TRBJ1-5	NA	TGTGCCAGCACCGGACATCCAAATCAGCCCCAGCATTTT	CASTGHPNQPQHF
NA	TRBV4-1	TRBJ2-2	NA	TGCGCCAGCAGCCAAGAAGTAGAGTTAAACGCGAACACCGGGGAGCTGTTTTTT	CASSQEVELNANTGELFF
few	TRBV29-1	TRBJ1-1	NA	TGCAGCGTTGATCTCACTGAAGCTTTCTTT	CSVDLTEAFF
NA	TRBV6-4	TRBJ2-1	NA	TGTGCCAGCAGTGACTCAGCGGCATCCTACAATGAGCAGTTCTTC	CASSDSAASYNEQFF
NA	TRBV19	TRBJ1-1	NA	TGTGCCAGTAGTATAGGGGTAGGTACTGAAGCTTTCTTT	CASSIGVGTEAFF
NA	TRBV7-8	TRBJ1-4	TRBD1	TGTGCCAGCAGCGGTGGGACAGGGGTTGAAAAACTGTTTTTT	CASSGGTGVEKLFF
NA	TRBV6-1	TRBJ2-7	TRBD2	TGTGCCAGCAGTGAAGGCTGGGCGGGGGAAGCCTACGAGCAGTACTTC	CASSEGWAGEAYEQYF
NA	TRBV7-9	TRBJ2-1	TRBD1	TGTGCCAGCAGCCCCACCCACGGGACAGTCTACAATGAGCAGTTCTTC	CASSPTHGTVYNEQFF
NA	TRBV28	TRBJ2-7	TRBD2	TGTGCCAGCAGTTTGAAACTAGCGGGAAACGAGCAGTACTTC	CASSLKLAGNEQYF
NA	TRBV6-4	TRBJ1-5	NA	TGTGCCAGCAGTGAGTCCCATGGCAATCAGCCCCAGCATTTT	CASSESHGNQPQHF
few	TRBV2	TRBJ2-7	TRBD1	TGTGCCAGCACCCCAGGGGACAGAACCTACGAGCAGTACTTC	CASTPGDRTYEQYF
NA	TRBV7-9	TRBJ1-2	NA	TGTGCCAGCAGTCCTACAGGGAAGGGGATAGCTAACTATGGCTACACCTTC	CASSPTGKGIANYGYTF
few	TRBV4-1	TRBJ1-1	NA	TGCGCCAGCAGCCAGGGAGGGGGGACCACTGAAGCTTTCTTT	CASSQGGGTTEAFF
NA	TRBV5-1	TRBJ2-3	NA	TGCGCCAGCAGCTTGGAAGGGGATACCGGAGATACGCAGTATTTT	CASSLEGDTGDTQYF
NA	TRBV6-1	TRBJ2-7	NA	TGTGCCAGCAGCTTAGCGGTCTCCTACGAGCAGTACTTC	CASSLAVSYEQYF
NA	TRBV15	TRBJ2-7	TRBD2	TGTGCCACCAGCAAAACTAGCGGCCGGTACGAGCAGTACTTC	CATSKTSGRYEQYF
NA	TRBV6-1	TRBJ2-7	NA	TGTGCCAGCAGTGAAGCTTGGGGGGGCCCTCTCTACGAGCAGTACTTC	CASSEAWGGPLYEQYF
NA	TRBV29-1	TRBJ1-2	NA	TGCAGCGTTGACCGGGGCGCTAACTATGGCTACACCTTC	CSVDRGANYGYTF